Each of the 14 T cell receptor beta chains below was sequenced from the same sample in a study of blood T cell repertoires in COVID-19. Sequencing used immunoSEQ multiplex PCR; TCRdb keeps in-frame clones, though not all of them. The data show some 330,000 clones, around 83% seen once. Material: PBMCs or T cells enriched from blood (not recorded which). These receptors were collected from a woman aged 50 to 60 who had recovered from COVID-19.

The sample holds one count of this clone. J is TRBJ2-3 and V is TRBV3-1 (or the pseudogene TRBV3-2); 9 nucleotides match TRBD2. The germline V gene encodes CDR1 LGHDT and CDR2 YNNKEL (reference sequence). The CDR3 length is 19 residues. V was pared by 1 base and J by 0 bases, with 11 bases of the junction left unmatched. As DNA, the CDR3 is TGTGCCAGCAGCCAAGCAGGTGGCGGGAGGGCCCTCAGCACAGATACGCAGTATTTT. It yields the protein CASSQAGGGRALSTDTQYF.

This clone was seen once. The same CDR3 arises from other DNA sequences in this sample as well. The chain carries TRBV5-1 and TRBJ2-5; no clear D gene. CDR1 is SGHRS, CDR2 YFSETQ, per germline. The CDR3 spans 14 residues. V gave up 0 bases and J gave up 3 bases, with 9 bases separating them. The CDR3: CASSLVGREETQYF. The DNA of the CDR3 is TGCGCCAGCAGCTTGGTCGGTCGTGAAGAGACCCAGTACTTC.

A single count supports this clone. For the CDR3, the DNA is TGCGCCAGCAGCTCGTGGACTAGCGGGAGTTCTCCGGGCTCCTACAATGAGCAGTTCTTC. Amino acids: CASSSWTSGSSPGSYNEQFF. The chain carries TRBV5-1 and TRBJ2-1, with TRBD2 matching 13 bases. Germline V gives CDR1 SGHRS, CDR2 YFSETQ. The CDR3 is made up of 20 amino acids. J lost 0 bases, V lost 3 bases, and 12 bases had no gene match.

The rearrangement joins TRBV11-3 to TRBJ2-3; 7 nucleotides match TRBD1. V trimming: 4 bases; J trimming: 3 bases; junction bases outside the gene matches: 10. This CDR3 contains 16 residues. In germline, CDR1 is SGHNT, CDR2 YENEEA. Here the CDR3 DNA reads TGTGCCAGCAGCTCCTACAGGGGAAGTATTACAGATACGCAGTATTTT. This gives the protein CASSSYRGSITDTQYF.

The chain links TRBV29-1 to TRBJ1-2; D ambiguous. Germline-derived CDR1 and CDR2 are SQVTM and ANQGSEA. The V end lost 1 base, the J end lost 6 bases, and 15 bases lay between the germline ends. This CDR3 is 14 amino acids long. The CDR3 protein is CSVEGVGGFNGYTF. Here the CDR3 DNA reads TGCAGCGTTGAAGGGGTTGGAGGTTTCAATGGCTACACCTTC.

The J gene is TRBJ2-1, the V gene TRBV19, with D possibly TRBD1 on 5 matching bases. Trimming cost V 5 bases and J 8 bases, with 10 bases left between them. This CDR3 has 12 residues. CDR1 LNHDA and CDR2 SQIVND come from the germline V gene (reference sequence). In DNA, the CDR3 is TGTGCCAGTAGTGTCGTAGGGGATGAGCAGTTCTTC. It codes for CASSVVGDEQFF.

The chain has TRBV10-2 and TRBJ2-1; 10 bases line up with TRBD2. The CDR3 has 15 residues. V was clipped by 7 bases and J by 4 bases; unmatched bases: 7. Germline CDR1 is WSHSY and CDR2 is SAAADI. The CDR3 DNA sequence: TGCGCCAGCAATCCTAGCGGGGGAGCATACAATGAGCAGTTCTTC. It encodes CASNPSGGAYNEQFF.

CDR3 region: CSARGGSGSYEQYF. The CDR3 DNA reads TGCAGTGCTCGTGGTGGTAGCGGGAGCTACGAGCAGTACTTC. The chain couples TRBV20-1 to TRBJ2-7, with 9 bases aligning to TRBD2. The CDR3 covers 14 residues. CDR1 is DFQATT, CDR2 SNEGSKA, per germline (reference sequence). The ends lost 5 bases at V and 3 bases at J; junction bases unmatched: 8.

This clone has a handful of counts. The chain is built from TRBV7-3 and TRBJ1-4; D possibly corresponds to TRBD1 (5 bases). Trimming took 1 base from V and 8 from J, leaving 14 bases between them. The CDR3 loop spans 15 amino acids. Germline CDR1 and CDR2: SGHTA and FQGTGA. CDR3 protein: CASSLIGGTVEKLFF. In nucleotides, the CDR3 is TGTGCCAGCAGCTTAATTGGCGGGACGGTAGAAAAACTGTTTTTT.

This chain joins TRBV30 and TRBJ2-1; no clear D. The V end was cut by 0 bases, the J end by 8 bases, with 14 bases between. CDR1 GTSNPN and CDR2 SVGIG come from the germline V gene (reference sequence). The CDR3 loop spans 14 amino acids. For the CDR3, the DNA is TGTGCCTGGAGTGTACTCCCGGGTCCGGATGAGCAGTTCTTC. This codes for CAWSVLPGPDEQFF.

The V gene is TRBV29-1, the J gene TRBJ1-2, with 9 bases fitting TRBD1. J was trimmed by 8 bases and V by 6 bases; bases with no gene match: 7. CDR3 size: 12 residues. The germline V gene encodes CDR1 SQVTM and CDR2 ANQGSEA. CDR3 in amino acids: CSVWGTGSGYTF. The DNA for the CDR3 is TGCAGCGTGTGGGGGACAGGGTCCGGCTACACCTTC.

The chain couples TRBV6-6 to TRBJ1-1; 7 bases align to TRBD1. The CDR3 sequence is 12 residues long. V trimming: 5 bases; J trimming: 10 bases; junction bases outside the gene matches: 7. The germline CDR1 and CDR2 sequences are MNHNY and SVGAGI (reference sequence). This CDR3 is CASSNRQGSAFF. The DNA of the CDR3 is TGTGCCAGCAGTAACCGACAGGGTTCAGCTTTCTTT.

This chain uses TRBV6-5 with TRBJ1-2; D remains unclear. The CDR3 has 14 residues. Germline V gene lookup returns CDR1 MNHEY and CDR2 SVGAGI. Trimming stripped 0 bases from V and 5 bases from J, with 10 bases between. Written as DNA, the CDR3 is TGTGCCAGCAGTTACTCGGCCGGGGAGTATGGCTACACCTTC. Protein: CASSYSAGEYGYTF.

The DNA for the CDR3 is TGTGCCAGCAGTTATGGGCAGGTTGACAATGGCTACACCTTC. Its protein product is CASSYGQVDNGYTF. V usage is TRBV6-5 and J usage is TRBJ1-2, with no clear D. The CDR3 contains 14 residues. CDR1 is MNHEY, CDR2 SVGAGI, per germline. V lost 3 bases to trimming and J lost 6 bases, with 14 bases between them.